What follows are 27 T cell receptor beta chains derived from one specimen sequenced in a study of blood T cells in healthy people across ages. Next came a second PCR, run for roughly 6 to 11 cycles, which used a sample-barcoded 5' primer along with a J-beta primer mix. TCRdb re-called the 5' RACE reads with MiXCR, one entry per CDR3 protein. Of about 780,000 distinct CDR3 sequences in the sample, around half were seen once. The sequencing input was blood. The source is a man older than 75 in good health.

This clonotype was seen a few times. The V gene is TRBV7-3, the J gene TRBJ2-2; D may be TRBD2 (6 bases). Trimming removed 5 bases at V and 1 base at J, with 14 bases between. This CDR3 is built from 16 residues. The germline V gene has CDR1 SGHTA and CDR2 FQGTGA. The CDR3 DNA reads as TGTGCCAGCAGCATTCATATAGCGGTGAACACCGGGGAGCTGTTTTTT. Encoded protein: CASSIHIAVNTGELFF.

V and J are TRBV10-3 and TRBJ2-5; 10 bases line up with TRBD2. The end of the DNA aligns better with TRBJ2-7, so the J call may be wrong. This CDR3 region has 14 residues. Per germline, CDR1 ENHRY and CDR2 SYGVKD. CDR3 sequence: CAISELAGKYEQYF. Written as DNA, the CDR3 is TGTGCCATCAGTGAACTAGCGGGGAAGTACGAGCAGTACTTC.

This chain links TRBV5-6 with TRBJ1-5; 10 positions match TRBD1. This CDR3 comprises 18 residues. Looked up from germline, CDR1 is SGHDT and CDR2 is YYEEEE. With 4 bases clipped from V and 1 base from J, the junction kept 11 bases outside the gene matches. CDR3 in amino acids: CASSLFVTGGLSNQPQHF. CDR3 DNA sequence: TGTGCCAGCAGCCTTTTCGTGACAGGGGGCTTAAGCAATCAGCCCCAGCATTTT.

The chain recombines TRBV9 with TRBJ2-5; 14 nucleotides match TRBD2. The trim removed 0 bases at V and 5 bases at J, leaving 9 bases unmatched. The CDR3 totals 18 residues. Germline assignment: CDR1 SGDLS and CDR2 YYNGEE. For the CDR3, the DNA is TGTGCCAGCAGCGTAGGTGTGGGACTAGCGGGAGATTTTGAGACCCAGTACTTC. Encoded protein: CASSVGVGLAGDFETQYF.

The rearrangement links TRBV27 to TRBJ1-4; 8 nucleotides line up with TRBD1. Germline V gives CDR1 MNHEY, CDR2 SMNVEV (reference sequence). The V gene end was trimmed by 5 bases and the J gene end by 11 bases; junction bases not matched to a gene: 16. This CDR3 is 16 amino acids long. CDR3: CASSIASGTGLGKLFF. The CDR3 coding sequence is TGTGCCAGCAGTATAGCCTCCGGGACAGGCCTCGGGAAACTGTTTTTT.

V gene TRBV5-1 combines with J gene TRBJ2-7; 9 positions agree with TRBD1. Trimming took 4 bases from V and 7 from J; bases not matched to a gene: 6. This CDR3 is 13 amino acids long. Germline V gene sequence: CDR1 SGHRS, CDR2 YFSETQ. In DNA, the CDR3 is TGCGCCAGCAGCAGACAGGGGGACAATGAGCAGTACTTC. Amino acid sequence: CASSRQGDNEQYF.

This clonotype was observed many times. This may be a read error, as it is one base from a much larger clone. The chain joins TRBV3-1 to TRBJ2-5; 7 nucleotides align to TRBD2. The CDR3 is 13 amino acids. The V gene's germline CDR1 is LGHDT and CDR2 YNNKEL (reference sequence). The ends lost 6 bases at V and 11 bases at J; junction bases unmatched: 12. CDR3 amino acids: CASRWGEGNEQYF. For the CDR3, the DNA is TGTGCCAGCAGGTGGGGGGAGGGCAATGAGCAGTACTTC.

The sample holds many counts of this clonotype. This chain uses TRBV9 with TRBJ2-1; 7 nucleotides agree with TRBD2. With 0 bases clipped from V and 4 bases from J, the junction kept 7 bases outside the gene matches. The CDR3 is made up of 16 amino acids. Germline V lookup: CDR1 SGDLS, CDR2 YYNGEE. The CDR3 is CASSVATGLGYNEQFF. CDR3 DNA: TGTGCCAGCAGCGTAGCTACTGGACTAGGGTACAATGAGCAGTTCTTC. Using reference TRBV9 and TRBJ2-1 for the parts outside the CDR3, the full variable domain is DSGVTQTPKHLITATGQRVTLRCSPRSGDLSVYWYQQSLDQGLQFLIQYYNGEERAKGNILERFSAQQFPDLHSELNLSSLELGDSALYFCASSVATGLGYNEQFFGPGTRLTVL.

The genes are TRBV10-3 and TRBJ1-2; no reliable D call. This CDR3 is 14 amino acids long. Trimming cost V 8 bases and J 6 bases, with 19 bases left between them. The germline CDR1 and CDR2 sequences are ENHRY and SYGVKD. The CDR3 loop is CAIGPNMGSNGYTF. The CDR3 DNA sequence: TGTGCCATCGGACCTAATATGGGAAGTAATGGCTACACCTTC.

The chain employs TRBV5-4 and TRBJ2-7, with no clear D. Trimming took off 1 base at V and 3 bases at J, with 11 bases between the two ends. Germline loops: CDR1 SGHNT, CDR2 YYREEE (reference sequence). The CDR3 runs to 14 residues. The CDR3 DNA reads TGTGCCAGCAGCTTGCCATCCAGAGGCTACGAGCAGTACTTC. Translation: CASSLPSRGYEQYF.

The chain is built from TRBV7-2 and TRBJ2-7, with 12 bases lining up with TRBD2. The CDR3 is 16 amino acids. J was trimmed by 0 bases and V by 4 bases; bases with no gene match: 4. Germline V gene sequence: CDR1 SGHTA, CDR2 FQGNSA. Here the CDR3 DNA reads TGTGCCAGCAGCTCGGGACTAGCGGGCTACTCCTACGAGCAGTACTTC. It translates to CASSSGLAGYSYEQYF.

This clonotype came up a few times. This chain links TRBV9 with TRBJ2-1; TRBD2 is a possible D gene (6 bases). Per germline, CDR1 SGDLS and CDR2 YYNGEE. The CDR3 consists of 13 residues. V dropped 0 bases and J dropped 7 bases, with 8 bases sitting between them. Here the CDR3 DNA reads TGTGCCAGCAGCGTAGGGAGGGGAAATGAGCAGTTCTTC. Its protein is CASSVGRGNEQFF.

The chain links TRBV4-3 to TRBJ2-7, with D unclear. CDR3 length equals 14 residues. V lost 0 bases and J 6 bases, leaving 12 bases between the germline ends. Germline CDR1 reads LGHNA; CDR2 reads YSLEER. This CDR3 reads CASSQEGQFREQYF. The CDR3 coding sequence is TGCGCCAGCAGCCAAGAGGGTCAATTCCGCGAGCAGTACTTC.

The V and J genes are TRBV12-3 or TRBV12-4 and TRBJ2-1, with 8 bases matching TRBD1. V shed 5 bases and J 7 bases; nucleotides not matched to a gene: 10. The CDR3 is 15 amino acids. For the CDR3, the DNA is TGTGCCAGCAGTCCCGACAGGGGTGGTACAAATGAGCAGTTCTTC. Translation: CASSPDRGGTNEQFF.

The chain joins TRBV20-1 to TRBJ2-7; TRBD2 matches at 10 bases. The V and J ends lost 0 bases and 6 bases, in that order; junction bases with no gene match: 11. The CDR3 runs 16 residues. Germline V gives CDR1 DFQATT, CDR2 SNEGSKA (reference sequence). The CDR3 DNA reads TGCAGTGCTAGAGATGATAGCGGGAGGACCGCCCCCGAGCAGTACTTC. It codes for CSARDDSGRTAPEQYF.

The chain combines TRBV2 with TRBJ2-7, with a weak D call TRBD1 (6 bases). Germline assignment: CDR1 SNHLY and CDR2 FYNNEI. V shed 1 base and J shed 1 base, with 20 bases lying between them. The CDR3 is 18 amino acids. The CDR3 DNA reads TGTGCCAGCAGTGAAGATCCTTCACCCCCGGGACAATCCTACGAGCAGTACTTC. It yields the protein CASSEDPSPPGQSYEQYF.

This clonotype has more than one count but fewer than ten. This chain uses TRBV7-2 with TRBJ2-3; TRBD2 matches 8 bases. J lost 8 bases, V lost 2 bases, and 12 bases had no gene match. Germline CDR1 SGHTA, CDR2 FQGNSA. The CDR3 runs to 16 residues. The DNA of the CDR3 is TGTGCCAGCAGCTTAAGGACGGGACTAGGGCGGGTTACGCAGTATTTT. Amino acids: CASSLRTGLGRVTQYF.

The chain recombines TRBV6-5 with TRBJ2-1, with 10 nucleotides matching TRBD2. CDR3 size: 15 residues. CDR1 MNHEY and CDR2 SVGAGI come from the germline V gene. J was trimmed by 8 bases and V by 6 bases; bases with no gene match: 10. CDR3 amino acids: CASSKAGGPNDEQFF. The CDR3 nucleotides are TGTGCCAGCAGCAAAGCGGGAGGGCCGAACGATGAGCAGTTCTTC.

In its sample, this clonotype was seen many times. J is TRBJ2-3 and V is TRBV7-2; 9 bases map to TRBD2. CDR3 length: 16 residues. With V trimmed by 5 bases and J by 5 bases, 11 bases remained unmatched. Germline V gene lookup returns CDR1 SGHTA and CDR2 FQGNSA. The CDR3 nucleotides are TGTGCCAGCAGCCGCACGGCTAGCGGGATTGTAGATACGCAGTATTTT. Protein sequence: CASSRTASGIVDTQYF. Complete variable domain (other parts from reference TRBV7-2 and TRBJ2-3): GAGVSQSPSNKVTEKGKDVELRCDPISGHTALYWYRQSLGQGLEFLIYFQGNSAPDKSGLPSDRFSAERTGGSVSTLTIQRTQQEDSAVYLCASSRTASGIVDTQYFGPGTRLTVL.

This clonotype was seen more than once but under ten times. V gene TRBV3-1 combines with J gene TRBJ1-1; D is ambiguous. The CDR3 loop spans 13 amino acids. The germline V and J ends were trimmed by 1 base and 10 bases, with 13 bases remaining between them. Per the germline V gene, CDR1 is LGHDT and CDR2 is YNNKEL (reference sequence). The CDR3 sequence is CASSQVSSGRAFF. CDR3 in DNA: TGTGCCAGCAGCCAAGTATCCTCCGGGAGAGCTTTCTTT.

In nucleotides, the CDR3 is TGTGCCACCAGCAGAGATGGGACAGCTCTAGATACGCAGTATTTT. Encoded protein: CATSRDGTALDTQYF. The rearrangement links TRBV15 to TRBJ2-3; 7 bases match TRBD1. This CDR3 contains 15 residues. The J segment lost 5 bases and the V segment lost 0 bases, leaving 5 bases of the junction unmatched. Germline V gives CDR1 LNHNV, CDR2 YYDKDF (reference sequence).

The V and J genes are TRBV15 and TRBJ2-1, with 8 bases identical to TRBD1. The germline V gene encodes CDR1 LNHNV and CDR2 YYDKDF (reference sequence). V lost 5 bases, J lost 7 bases, and 4 bases stayed unmatched. This CDR3 region has 13 residues. The CDR3: CATSDRTGNEQFF. CDR3 nucleotide sequence: TGTGCCACCAGCGACAGGACAGGGAATGAGCAGTTCTTC.

In its sample, this clonotype was seen once. The V and J genes are TRBV24-1 and TRBJ1-5; the D is unclear. The germline V gene encodes CDR1 KGHDR and CDR2 SFDVKD. This CDR3 region has 15 residues. The V end lost 4 bases, the J end lost 6 bases, and 15 bases lay between the germline ends. The CDR3 DNA reads as TGTGCCACCAGTGAAGCGAGCGGGGTAGGTCAGCCCCAGCATTTT. It encodes CATSEASGVGQPQHF.

The chain joins TRBV20-1 to TRBJ2-6; TRBD2 agrees at 11 bases. The CDR3 covers 17 residues. V lost 1 base and J lost 2; bases outside the gene matches: 4. Germline values: CDR1 DFQATT, CDR2 SNEGSKA (reference sequence). Here the CDR3 reads CSARVLAGAPGANVLTF. Written as DNA, the CDR3 is TGCAGTGCTAGAGTACTAGCGGGAGCCCCTGGGGCCAACGTCCTGACTTTC.

This rearrangement joins TRBV2 to TRBJ2-1, with 10 bases that match TRBD1. Germline CDR1 and CDR2: SNHLY and FYNNEI. Trimming cost V 4 bases and J 12 bases; bases outside gene matches: 9. This CDR3 spans 14 amino acids. The CDR3: CASSGQGAQFGQFF. The CDR3 nucleotides read TGTGCCAGCAGTGGACAGGGGGCCCAGTTCGGGCAGTTCTTC.

The J gene is TRBJ2-7, the V gene TRBV20-1, with a weak D call TRBD2 (5 bases). TRBJ2-5 matches the DNA end more closely, so the J call is doubtful. The CDR3 spans 13 residues. Germline V lookup: CDR1 DFQATT, CDR2 SNEGSKA (reference sequence). The CDR3 DNA reads as TGCAGTGCCCCTCGGGGTAGCAGCAAGACCCAGTACTTC. Translated, it gives CSAPRGSSKTQYF.

Of note for this clonotype: A clone one base away is much larger, so this may be a read error. The chain couples TRBV27 to TRBJ2-3, with a tentative D call TRBD1 (7 bases). The CDR3 has 14 amino acids. Germline V CDR1 and CDR2: MNHEY, SMNVEV (reference sequence). Trimming took off 6 bases at V and 4 bases at J, with 14 bases between the two ends. CDR3 loop: CASRRTGGSDTQYF. CDR3 DNA: TGTGCCAGCAGGAGGACAGGAGGGTCAGATACGCAGTATTTT.